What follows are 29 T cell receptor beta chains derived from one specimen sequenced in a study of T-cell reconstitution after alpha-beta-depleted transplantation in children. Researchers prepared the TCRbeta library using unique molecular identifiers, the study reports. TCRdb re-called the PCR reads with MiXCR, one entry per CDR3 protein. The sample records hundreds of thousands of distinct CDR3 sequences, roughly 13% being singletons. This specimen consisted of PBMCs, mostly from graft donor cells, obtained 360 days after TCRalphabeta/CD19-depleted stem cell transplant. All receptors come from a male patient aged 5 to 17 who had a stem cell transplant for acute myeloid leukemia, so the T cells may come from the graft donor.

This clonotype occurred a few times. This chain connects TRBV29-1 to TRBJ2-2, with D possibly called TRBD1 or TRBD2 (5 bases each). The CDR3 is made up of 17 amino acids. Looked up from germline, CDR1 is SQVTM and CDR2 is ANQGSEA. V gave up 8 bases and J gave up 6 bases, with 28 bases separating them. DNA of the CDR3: TGCAGCATCACCCTCCCACTCGGGACCCCAAGGCCCGGGGAGCTGTTTTTT. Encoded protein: CSITLPLGTPRPGELFF.

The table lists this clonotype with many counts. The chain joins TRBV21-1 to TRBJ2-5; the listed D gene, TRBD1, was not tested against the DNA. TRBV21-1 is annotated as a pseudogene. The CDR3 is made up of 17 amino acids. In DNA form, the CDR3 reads TGTGCCAGCAGCGAGCCGGGACACTCGGAAGGGAGAGAGACCCAGTACTTC. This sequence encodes CASSEPGHSEGRETQYF.

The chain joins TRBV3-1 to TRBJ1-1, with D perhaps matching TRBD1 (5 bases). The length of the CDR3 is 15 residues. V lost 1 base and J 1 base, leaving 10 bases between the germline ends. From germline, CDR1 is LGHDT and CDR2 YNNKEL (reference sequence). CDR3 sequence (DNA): TGTGCCAGCAGCCAAGTGCTAAGGGGGAACACTGAAGCTTTCTTT. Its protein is CASSQVLRGNTEAFF.

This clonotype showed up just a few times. CDR3 DNA sequence: TGTGCCAGCAGGTCGAGCGCTGGAAACACCATATATTTT. Its translation is CASRSSAGNTIYF. This chain links TRBV2 with TRBJ1-3; D unresolved. The CDR3 loop spans 13 amino acids. Looked up from germline, CDR1 is SNHLY and CDR2 is FYNNEI. Trimming took 6 bases from V and 2 from J, leaving 8 bases between them.

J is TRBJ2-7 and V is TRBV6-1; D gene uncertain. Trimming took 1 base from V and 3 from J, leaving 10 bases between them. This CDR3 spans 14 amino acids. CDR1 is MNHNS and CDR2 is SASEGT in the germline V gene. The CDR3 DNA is TGTGCCAGCAGTGAAGGCTGGTTGGGCTACGAGCAGTACTTC. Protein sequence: CASSEGWLGYEQYF.

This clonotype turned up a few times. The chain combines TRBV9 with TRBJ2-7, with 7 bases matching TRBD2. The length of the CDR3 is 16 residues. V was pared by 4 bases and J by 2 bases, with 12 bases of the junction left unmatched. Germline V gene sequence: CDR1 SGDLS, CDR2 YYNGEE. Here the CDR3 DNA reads TGTGCCAGCAGCCCCGATGGGCCTAGCGGCGCCTACGAGCAGTACTTC. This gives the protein CASSPDGPSGAYEQYF.

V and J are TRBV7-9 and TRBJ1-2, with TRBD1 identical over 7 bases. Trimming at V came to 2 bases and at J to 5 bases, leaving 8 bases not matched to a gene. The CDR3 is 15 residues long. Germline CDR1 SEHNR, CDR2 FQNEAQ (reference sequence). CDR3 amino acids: CASSLTGQVLYGYTF. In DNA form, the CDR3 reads TGTGCCAGCAGCTTAACCGGACAGGTGCTATATGGCTACACCTTC.

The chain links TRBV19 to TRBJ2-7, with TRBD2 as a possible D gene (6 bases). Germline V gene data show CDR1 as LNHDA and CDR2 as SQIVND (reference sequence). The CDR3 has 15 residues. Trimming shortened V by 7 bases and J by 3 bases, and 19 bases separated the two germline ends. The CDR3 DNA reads TGTGCCAGTAACCCAACGGGACTGGCGGTCTACGAGCAGTACTTC. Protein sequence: CASNPTGLAVYEQYF.

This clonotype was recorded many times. CDR3 DNA: TGTGCCAGCAGCCCTCGGCAGGGGGCTTCTCCGAGCTCCTACAATGAGCAGTTCTTC. It encodes CASSPRQGASPSSYNEQFF. This chain connects TRBV7-3 to TRBJ2-1; 8 nucleotides align to TRBD1. The J segment lost 0 bases and the V segment lost 5 bases, leaving 15 bases of the junction unmatched. The CDR3 consists of 19 residues. The germline gives CDR1 SGHTA, CDR2 FQGTGA.

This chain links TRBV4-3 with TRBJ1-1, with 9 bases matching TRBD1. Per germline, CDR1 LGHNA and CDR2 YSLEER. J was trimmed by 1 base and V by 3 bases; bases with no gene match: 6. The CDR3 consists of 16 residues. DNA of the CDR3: TGCGCCAGCAGCCACCAACAGGGGGCCGGGAACACTGAAGCTTTCTTT. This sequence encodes CASSHQQGAGNTEAFF.

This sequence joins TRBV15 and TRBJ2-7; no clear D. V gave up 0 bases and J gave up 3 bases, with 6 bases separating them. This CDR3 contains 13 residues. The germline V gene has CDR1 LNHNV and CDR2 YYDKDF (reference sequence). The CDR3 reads CATSREGHYEQYF. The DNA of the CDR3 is TGTGCCACCAGCAGAGAAGGGCACTACGAGCAGTACTTC.

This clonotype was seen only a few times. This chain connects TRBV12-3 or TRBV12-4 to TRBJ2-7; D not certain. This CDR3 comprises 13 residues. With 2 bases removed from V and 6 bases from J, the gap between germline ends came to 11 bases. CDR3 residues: CASSLSPAPEQYF. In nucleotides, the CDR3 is TGTGCCAGCAGTTTATCGCCAGCCCCCGAGCAGTACTTC.

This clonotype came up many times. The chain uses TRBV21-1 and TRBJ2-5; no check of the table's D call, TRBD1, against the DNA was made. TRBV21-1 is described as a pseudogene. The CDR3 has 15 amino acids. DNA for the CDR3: TGTGCCAGCAGCAAATTAAACAGGCTTCAAGAGACCCAGTACTTC. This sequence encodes CASSKLNRLQETQYF.

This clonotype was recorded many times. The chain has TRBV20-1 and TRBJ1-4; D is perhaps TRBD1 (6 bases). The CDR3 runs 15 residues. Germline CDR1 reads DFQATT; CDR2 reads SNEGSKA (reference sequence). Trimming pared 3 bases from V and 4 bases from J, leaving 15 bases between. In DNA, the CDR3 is TGCAGTGCTAGTGTCCAGGGGAGCTATAATGAAAAACTGTTTTTT. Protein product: CSASVQGSYNEKLFF.

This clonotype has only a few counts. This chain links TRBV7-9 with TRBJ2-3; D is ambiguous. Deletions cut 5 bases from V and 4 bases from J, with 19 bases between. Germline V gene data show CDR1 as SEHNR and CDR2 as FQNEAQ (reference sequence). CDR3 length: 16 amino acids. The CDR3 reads CASSPTHHLRSDTQYF. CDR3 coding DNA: TGTGCCAGCAGCCCCACGCACCACCTCCGATCAGATACGCAGTATTTT.

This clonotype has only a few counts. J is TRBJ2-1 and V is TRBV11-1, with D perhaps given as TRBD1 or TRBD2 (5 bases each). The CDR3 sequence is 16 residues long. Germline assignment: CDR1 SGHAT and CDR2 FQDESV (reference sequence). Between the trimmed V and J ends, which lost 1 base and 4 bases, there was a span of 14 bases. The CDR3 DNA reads TGTGCCAGCAGCTTAGTTACCGGGACGATATACAATGAGCAGTTCTTC. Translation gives CASSLVTGTIYNEQFF.

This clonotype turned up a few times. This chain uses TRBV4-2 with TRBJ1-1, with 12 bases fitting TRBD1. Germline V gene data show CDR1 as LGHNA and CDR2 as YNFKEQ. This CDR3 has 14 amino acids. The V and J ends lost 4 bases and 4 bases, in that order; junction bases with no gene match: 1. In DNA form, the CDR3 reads TGTGCCAGCAGCCCGGGACAGGGGGCCACTGAAGCTTTCTTT. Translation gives CASSPGQGATEAFF.

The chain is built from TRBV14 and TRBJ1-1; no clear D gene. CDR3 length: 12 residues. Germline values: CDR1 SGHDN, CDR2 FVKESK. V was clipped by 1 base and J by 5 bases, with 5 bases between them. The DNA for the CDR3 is TGTGCCAGCAGCCAAGGGAGAACTGAAGCTTTCTTT. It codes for CASSQGRTEAFF.

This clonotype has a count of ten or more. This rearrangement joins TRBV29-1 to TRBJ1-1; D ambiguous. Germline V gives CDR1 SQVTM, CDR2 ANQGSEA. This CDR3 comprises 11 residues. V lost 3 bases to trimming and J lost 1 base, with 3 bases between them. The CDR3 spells CSVERNTEAFF. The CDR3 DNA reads TGCAGCGTTGAGAGGAACACTGAAGCTTTCTTT.

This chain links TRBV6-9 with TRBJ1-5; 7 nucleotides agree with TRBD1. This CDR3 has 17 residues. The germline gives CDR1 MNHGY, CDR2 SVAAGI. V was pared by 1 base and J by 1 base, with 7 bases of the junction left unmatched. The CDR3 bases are TGTGCCAGCAGTTATTTACAGGGGTTGTTGAGCAATCAGCCCCAGCATTTT. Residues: CASSYLQGLLSNQPQHF.

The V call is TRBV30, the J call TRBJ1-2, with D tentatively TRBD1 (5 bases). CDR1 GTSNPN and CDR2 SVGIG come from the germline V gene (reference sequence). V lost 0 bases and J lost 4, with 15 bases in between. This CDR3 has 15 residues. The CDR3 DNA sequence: TGTGCCTGGAGTGTAAACCGCAGGGAGGCCTATGGCTACACCTTC. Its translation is CAWSVNRREAYGYTF.

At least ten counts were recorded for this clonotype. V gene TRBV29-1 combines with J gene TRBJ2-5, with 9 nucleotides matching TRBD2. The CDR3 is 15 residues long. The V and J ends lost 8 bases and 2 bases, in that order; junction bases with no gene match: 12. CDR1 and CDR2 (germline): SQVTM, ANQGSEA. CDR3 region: CSSGLARSPQETQYF. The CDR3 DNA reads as TGCAGCTCGGGACTAGCTCGTTCCCCACAAGAGACCCAGTACTTC.

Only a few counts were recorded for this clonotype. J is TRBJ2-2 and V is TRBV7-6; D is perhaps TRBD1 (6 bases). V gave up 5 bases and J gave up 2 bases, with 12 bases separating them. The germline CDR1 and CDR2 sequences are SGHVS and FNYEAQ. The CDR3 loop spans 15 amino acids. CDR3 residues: CASSPRQVNTGELFF. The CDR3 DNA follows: TGTGCCAGCAGCCCCCGACAGGTTAACACCGGGGAGCTGTTTTTT.

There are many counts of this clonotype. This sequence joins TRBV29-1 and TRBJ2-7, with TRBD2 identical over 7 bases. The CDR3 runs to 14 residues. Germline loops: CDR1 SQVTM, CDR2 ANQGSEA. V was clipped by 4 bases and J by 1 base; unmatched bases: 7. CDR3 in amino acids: CSVAGGRMSYEQYF. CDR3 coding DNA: TGCAGCGTTGCGGGGGGTCGGATGTCCTACGAGCAGTACTTC.

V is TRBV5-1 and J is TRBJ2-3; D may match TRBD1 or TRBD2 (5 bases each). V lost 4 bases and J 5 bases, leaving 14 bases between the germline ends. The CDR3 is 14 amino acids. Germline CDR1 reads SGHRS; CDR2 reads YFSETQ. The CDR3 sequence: CASSGSEGRDTQYF. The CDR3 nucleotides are TGCGCCAGCAGCGGGAGCGAGGGGAGAGATACGCAGTATTTT.

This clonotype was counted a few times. CDR3 nucleotides: TGCAGTGCTTCTCCACTAGCGGGAGCGGGCAATGAGCAGTTCTTC. It encodes CSASPLAGAGNEQFF. This sequence joins TRBV20-1 and TRBJ2-1; 11 bases agree with TRBD2. V was pared by 5 bases and J by 6 bases, with 9 bases of the junction left unmatched. CDR3 length equals 15 residues. The germline V gene has CDR1 DFQATT and CDR2 SNEGSKA (reference sequence).

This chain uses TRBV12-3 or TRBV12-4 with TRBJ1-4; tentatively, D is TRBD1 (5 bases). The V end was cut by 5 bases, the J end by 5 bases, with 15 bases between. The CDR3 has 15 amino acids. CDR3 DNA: TGTGCCAGCAGTCCTACGGGGCGGGGAAATGAAAAACTGTTTTTT. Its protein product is CASSPTGRGNEKLFF.

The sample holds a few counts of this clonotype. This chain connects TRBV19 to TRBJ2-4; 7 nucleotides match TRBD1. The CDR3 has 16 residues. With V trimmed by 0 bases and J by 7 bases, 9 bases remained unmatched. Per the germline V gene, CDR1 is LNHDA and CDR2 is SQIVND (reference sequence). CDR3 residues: CASSIDPLRGMNIQYF. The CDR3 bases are TGTGCCAGTAGTATAGATCCCCTCAGGGGGATGAACATTCAGTACTTC.

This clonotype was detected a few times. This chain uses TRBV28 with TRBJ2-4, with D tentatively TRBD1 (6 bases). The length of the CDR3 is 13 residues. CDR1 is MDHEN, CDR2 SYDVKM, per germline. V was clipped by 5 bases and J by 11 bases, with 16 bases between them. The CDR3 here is CASSLGAGNFQYF. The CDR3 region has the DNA TGTGCCAGCAGTCTGGGGGCAGGGAACTTTCAGTACTTC.